The next 13 T cell receptor beta chains were all read from a single sample in a study of blood T cell repertoires in COVID-19. TCRdb's copy holds only in-frame clones and misses some; the assay was immunoSEQ multiplex PCR. This sample has 450,000 to 600,000 clones, with roughly 90% found just once. The sequenced material came from PBMCs or T cells enriched from blood (not recorded which). These receptors were collected from a woman between 18 and 29 years old who had recovered from COVID-19.

This clone was found once. The chain recombines TRBV21-1 with TRBJ2-7; the table's D call, TRBD1, has no DNA check behind it. TRBV21-1 is listed as a pseudogene. The length of the CDR3 is 16 residues. In DNA, the CDR3 is TGTGCCAGCAGCTGTGCGATACAGGGGTCGGTGTACGAGCAGTACTTC. This codes for CASSCAIQGSVYEQYF.

The V and J genes are TRBV19 and TRBJ1-2; D is unresolved. This CDR3 has 13 residues. Germline V lookup: CDR1 LNHDA, CDR2 SQIVND (reference sequence). V lost 3 bases and J 6 bases, leaving 11 bases between the germline ends. CDR3 in amino acids: CASSITHGDGYTF. In DNA form, the CDR3 reads TGTGCCAGTAGTATTACGCACGGGGATGGCTACACCTTC.

The count of this clone is one. The chain is built from TRBV12-3 or TRBV12-4 and TRBJ2-2, with 9 bases lining up with TRBD1. J was trimmed by 8 bases and V by 7 bases; bases with no gene match: 5. There are 13 residues in the CDR3. CDR3 protein: CASTLGQGGELFF. CDR3 DNA: TGTGCCAGCACCTTGGGACAGGGAGGGGAGCTGTTTTTT.

This chain links TRBV5-4 with TRBJ2-6; D possibly corresponds to TRBD2 (6 bases). V was trimmed by 9 bases and J by 3 bases, leaving 16 bases between them. Germline V gene sequence: CDR1 SGHNT, CDR2 YYREEE (reference sequence). CDR3 size: 15 residues. CDR3 sequence: CATTPPGDGANVLTF. CDR3 in DNA: TGTGCCACCACCCCGCCGGGGGATGGGGCCAACGTCCTGACTTTC.

The chain employs TRBV24-1 and TRBJ2-2; the D gene is possibly TRBD1 (5 bases). V lost 12 bases and J lost 6, with 16 bases in between. CDR1 KGHDR and CDR2 SFDVKD come from the germline V gene. This CDR3 has 13 amino acids. The CDR3 DNA reads TGTGCCGCCCCCCAGGGTTGGTCCGGGGAGCTGTTTTTT. This encodes CAAPQGWSGELFF.

The V and J genes are TRBV18 and TRBJ2-7; D perhaps matches TRBD2 (5 bases). Germline V CDR1 and CDR2: KGHSH, LQKENI. The CDR3 is made up of 13 amino acids. The germline V and J ends were trimmed by 2 bases and 3 bases, with 8 bases remaining between them. In DNA form, the CDR3 reads TGTGCCAGCTCACCAGAGGGTATCTACGAGCAGTACTTC. Its translation: CASSPEGIYEQYF.

The chain is built from TRBV29-1 and TRBJ2-5, with 10 bases aligning to TRBD2. Germline lookup yields CDR1 SQVTM and CDR2 ANQGSEA. Losses at the gene ends were 5 bases for V and 1 base for J; bases not matched to a gene: 4. This CDR3 contains 14 residues. The CDR3 sequence is CSVMLAGAQETQYF. The DNA for the CDR3 is TGCAGCGTTATGCTAGCGGGGGCCCAAGAGACCCAGTACTTC.

The rearrangement uses TRBV19 and TRBJ1-6; D may be TRBD1 (5 bases). This CDR3 spans 16 amino acids. With 5 bases removed from V and 7 bases from J, the gap between germline ends came to 18 bases. Germline V gene lookup returns CDR1 LNHDA and CDR2 SQIVND (reference sequence). This CDR3 reads CASSPYPREGNSPLHF. Written as DNA, the CDR3 is TGTGCCAGTAGTCCTTACCCCCGGGAGGGGAATTCACCCCTCCACTTT.

This rearrangement joins TRBV2 to TRBJ2-5; a weak D match, TRBD1 (6 bases). V was cut by 10 bases and J by 5 bases, with 20 bases left in between. This CDR3 contains 14 residues. Per germline, CDR1 SNHLY and CDR2 FYNNEI. The CDR3 here is CATLKGDTRETQYF. CDR3 nucleotides: TGTGCCACCTTGAAGGGGGACACTAGGGAGACCCAGTACTTC.

With respect to this clone: Other DNA sequences in this sample translate to the same CDR3. The genes are TRBV5-1 and TRBJ1-4, with D perhaps matching TRBD1 (6 bases). The CDR3 consists of 14 residues. The germline V and J ends were trimmed by 0 bases and 5 bases, with 8 bases remaining between them. Germline V gene sequence: CDR1 SGHRS, CDR2 YFSETQ. The CDR3 loop is CASSLEGVNEKLFF. CDR3 nucleotides: TGCGCCAGCAGCTTGGAGGGGGTAAATGAAAAACTGTTTTTT. Complete variable domain (other parts from reference TRBV5-1 and TRBJ1-4): KAGVTQTPRYLIKTRGQQVTLSCSPISGHRSVSWYQQTPGQGLQFLFEYFSETQRNKGNFPGRFSGRQFSNSRSEMNVSTLELGDSALYLCASSLEGVNEKLFFGSGTQLSVL.

The chain joins TRBV12-3 or TRBV12-4 to TRBJ2-2; no clear D gene. V gave up 6 bases and J gave up 5 bases, with 7 bases separating them. There are 12 residues in the CDR3. DNA of the CDR3: TGTGCCAGCAGGCGAGTTACCGGGGAGCTGTTTTTT. Translating gives CASRRVTGELFF.

This chain links TRBV7-6 with TRBJ2-5; possibly TRBD2 for D (5 bases). Germline V gene lookup returns CDR1 SGHVS and CDR2 FNYEAQ. This CDR3 has 12 amino acids. V lost 1 base and J 5 bases, leaving 5 bases between the germline ends. This CDR3 reads CASSLGRETQYF. CDR3 coding DNA: TGTGCCAGCAGCTTAGGGAGGGAGACCCAGTACTTC.

The rearrangement joins TRBV6-5 to TRBJ2-7; 9 positions match TRBD1. V shed 0 bases, J shed 6 bases, and the junction held 6 bases outside the gene matches. CDR3 length: 15 amino acids. Germline-derived CDR1 and CDR2 are MNHEY and SVGAGI. CDR3 DNA sequence: TGTGCCAGCAGTTACTCAGAGGGACAGGGCCCCGAGCAGTACTTC. This gives the protein CASSYSEGQGPEQYF.